Each of the 22 T cell receptor beta chains below was sequenced from the same sample in a study of identical twins (dated by TCRdb to the mid-2010s). The library was generated by 5' RACE. These reads were obtained on an Illumina HiSeq 2000. TCRdb passed the public sequencing reads through fastp at Q25 and MiXCR, retaining productive beta sequences. All rows with the same CDR3 protein become a single entry with the most common DNA and genes. Here the sample has roughly 690,000 distinct CDR3 sequences; roughly 6.2% occur a single time. Together, the top ten hold roughly 1.8% of the sample. The source material was naive T cells sorted from blood. The cell subset or site label here, explained by the study, means: cells isolated with a human naive T-cell isolation kit. Receptors originate from a man aged 18-30 years in good health.

This clonotype was seen more than once but under ten times. The V call is TRBV9, the J call TRBJ2-5, with TRBD2 matching 9 bases. V was pared by 0 bases and J by 6 bases, with 12 bases of the junction left unmatched. CDR1 SGDLS and CDR2 YYNGEE come from the germline V gene. This CDR3 spans 17 amino acids. The DNA for the CDR3 is TGTGCCAGCAGCGTAGATGGGCCTAGCGGGATTCTGCAGACCCAGTACTTC. As protein: CASSVDGPSGILQTQYF.

This clonotype was counted ten times or more. The J gene is TRBJ2-7, the V gene TRBV29-1, with a tentative D call TRBD1 (6 bases). Looked up from germline, CDR1 is SQVTM and CDR2 is ANQGSEA. Trimming cost V 8 bases and J 2 bases, with 22 bases left between them. The CDR3 extends over 15 amino acids. The CDR3 DNA follows: TGCAGCACCTCTGGGGGACACATTTTACCCTACGAGCAGTACGTC. Its protein is CSTSGGHILPYEQYV.

This chain connects TRBV28 to TRBJ2-2; 8 positions agree with TRBD2. V shed 8 bases and J 10 bases; nucleotides not matched to a gene: 6. Germline lookup yields CDR1 MDHEN and CDR2 SYDVKM. This CDR3 has 12 amino acids. CDR3 DNA: TGTGCCAGCGGGACTAGACGTTTGGAGCTGTTTTTT. It yields the protein CASGTRRLELFF.

This clonotype was recorded many times. V is TRBV12-3 or TRBV12-4 and J is TRBJ1-1; D gene uncertain. The CDR3 is made up of 12 amino acids. Between the trimmed V and J ends, which lost 6 bases and 1 base, there was a span of 6 bases. CDR3 protein: CASRVGNTEAFF. The CDR3 DNA sequence: TGTGCCAGCAGAGTGGGGAACACTGAAGCTTTCTTT.

This clonotype turned up a few times. V usage is TRBV20-1 and J usage is TRBJ2-3; no clear D. CDR3 length: 13 residues. CDR1 DFQATT and CDR2 SNEGSKA come from the germline V gene (reference sequence). Trimming took 4 bases from V and 2 from J, leaving 10 bases between them. The CDR3 reads CSANLGSTDTQYF. As DNA, the CDR3 is TGCAGTGCTAACTTAGGATCCACAGATACGCAGTATTTT.

This clonotype was picked up a small number of times. The genes are TRBV4-3 and TRBJ2-7; D may be TRBD2 (5 bases). V was clipped by 0 bases and J by 1 base, with 13 bases between them. This CDR3 region has 16 residues. In germline, CDR1 is LGHNA, CDR2 YSLEER. The CDR3: CASSQDGSGGSYEQYF. CDR3 bases: TGCGCCAGCAGCCAAGATGGGTCCGGAGGTTCCTACGAGCAGTACTTC.

The table lists this clonotype with many counts. The rearrangement joins TRBV20-1 to TRBJ1-5; 8 bases are shared with TRBD1. The trim removed 5 bases at V and 4 bases at J, leaving 1 base unmatched. Germline-derived CDR1 and CDR2 are DFQATT and SNEGSKA (reference sequence). This CDR3 contains 12 residues. Written as DNA, the CDR3 is TGCAGTGCTTGGGACAGGAATCAGCCCCAGCATTTT. This translates into CSAWDRNQPQHF.

This clonotype has more than one count but fewer than ten. V is TRBV2 and J is TRBJ1-4; maybe TRBD1 (5 bases). CDR1 is SNHLY, CDR2 FYNNEI, per germline. The CDR3 runs to 15 residues. The ends were cut back, 4 bases at V and 4 bases at J, with 13 bases in the middle. CDR3 sequence: CASSGQSRINEKLFF. The CDR3 coding sequence is TGTGCCAGCAGTGGACAGTCTAGAATTAATGAAAAACTGTTTTTT.

This clonotype came up a few times. This chain connects TRBV28 to TRBJ2-7, with 9 positions matching TRBD2. The germline V gene encodes CDR1 MDHEN and CDR2 SYDVKM. This CDR3 comprises 14 residues. After removal of 6 bases from V and 6 bases from J, the junction contained 9 bases not matched to a gene. CDR3 sequence: CASSFLAGVGEQYF. The CDR3 DNA follows: TGTGCCAGCAGCTTCTTAGCGGGAGTCGGCGAGCAGTACTTC.

This clonotype was counted at least ten times. This sequence joins TRBV24-1 and TRBJ2-5, with D perhaps TRBD1 or TRBD2 (5 bases each). V lost 3 bases and J 1 base, leaving 14 bases between the germline ends. Looked up from germline, CDR1 is KGHDR and CDR2 is SFDVKD. This CDR3 comprises 16 residues. CDR3 in DNA: TGTGCCACCAGTGATACGGGCGCCGGGACCCAAGAGACCCAGTACTTC. Translation: CATSDTGAGTQETQYF.

This clonotype was seen many times. The CDR3 loop reads CASSGDATGELFF. The CDR3 bases are TGTGCCAGCAGCGGGGATGCCACCGGGGAGCTGTTTTTT. This sequence joins TRBV9 and TRBJ2-2, with no clear D. The CDR3 loop spans 13 amino acids. Trimming pared 3 bases from V and 4 bases from J, leaving 7 bases between. CDR1 and CDR2 (germline): SGDLS, YYNGEE.

In its sample, this clonotype was seen many times. The chain joins TRBV21-1 to TRBJ2-7. TRBV21-1 is a pseudogene. CDR3 length: 13 amino acids. The CDR3 DNA is TGTGCCAGCAATGAGTGGTTATCCTACGAGCAGTACGTC. It yields the protein CASNEWLSYEQYV.

CDR3 residues: CASSEGQGNYGYTF. The DNA for the CDR3 is TGTGCCAGCAGCGAGGGACAGGGGAACTATGGCTACACCTTC. This chain connects TRBV7-9 to TRBJ1-2; 10 nucleotides align to TRBD1. Germline V gene data show CDR1 as SEHNR and CDR2 as FQNEAQ (reference sequence). This CDR3 region has 14 residues. Losses at the gene ends were 5 bases for V and 2 bases for J; bases not matched to a gene: 2.

This clonotype came up a few times. This chain links TRBV5-6 with TRBJ2-6; possibly TRBD1 for D (6 bases). The V end was cut by 2 bases, the J end by 2 bases, with 17 bases between. The CDR3 sequence is 18 residues long. Germline CDR1 reads SGHDT; CDR2 reads YYEEEE. The CDR3 DNA reads as TGTGCCAGCAGCTTAAGAGCAGGGGCGAAGGCTGGGGCCAACGTCCTGACTTTC. This encodes CASSLRAGAKAGANVLTF.

This clonotype came up many times. J is TRBJ2-1 and V is TRBV20-1, with D possibly being TRBD1 (5 bases). V lost 5 bases, J lost 8 bases, and 19 bases lay in between. Looked up from germline, CDR1 is DFQATT and CDR2 is SNEGSKA (reference sequence). The CDR3 runs 14 residues. The CDR3 bases are TGCAGTGCTCCTGAGGCAGGGAAGATGGATGAGCAGTTCTTC. It translates to CSAPEAGKMDEQFF.

This clonotype occurred a few times. The chain uses TRBV12-3 or TRBV12-4 and TRBJ1-5; no definite D call. The CDR3 has 11 amino acids. Trimming removed 8 bases at V and 5 bases at J, with 7 bases between. Here the CDR3 reads CASSRDQPQHF. As DNA, the CDR3 is TGTGCCAGCTCGAGAGATCAGCCCCAGCATTTT.

This clonotype was detected ten times or more. Compared with germline, one end of the junction differs, possibly owing to a read error. The J gene is TRBJ2-1, the V gene TRBV29-1; D not certain. This CDR3 spans 9 amino acids. Germline CDR1 reads SQVTM; CDR2 reads ANQGSEA. CDR3 bases: TGCAGCGTTGAAGAATCAGCTCTCTTC. Its translation: CSVEESALF.

The CDR3 DNA sequence: TGTGCCAGCAGTTCCGGAAGGACGGAGACATACGAGCAGTACTTC. Its protein is CASSSGRTETYEQYF. V usage is TRBV7-2 and J usage is TRBJ2-7; D gene uncertain. Germline values: CDR1 SGHTA, CDR2 FQGNSA. The V gene lost 6 bases and the J gene lost 4 bases, with 19 bases spanning the gap. This CDR3 region has 15 residues.

Many counts were recorded for this clonotype. The chain recombines TRBV12-3 or TRBV12-4 with TRBJ2-2; maybe TRBD2 (5 bases). The CDR3 spans 14 residues. V lost 6 bases, J lost 6 bases, and 14 bases lay in between. This CDR3 reads CASSPVRRAGELFF. CDR3 bases: TGTGCCAGCAGCCCCGTTCGGCGGGCCGGGGAGCTGTTTTTT.

This clonotype was seen at least ten times. The CDR3 coding sequence is TGCAGTGCCGTCGCGACAGGCAGCTCCTACAATGAGCAGTTCTTC. The encoded protein is CSAVATGSSYNEQFF. The chain has TRBV20-1 and TRBJ2-1; a possible D gene is TRBD1 (6 bases). Per the germline V gene, CDR1 is DFQATT and CDR2 is SNEGSKA (reference sequence). The CDR3 covers 15 residues. V lost 6 bases to trimming and J lost 0 bases, with 15 bases between them.

This clonotype was counted between two and nine times. The chain has TRBV12-3 or TRBV12-4 and TRBJ2-1; either TRBD1 or TRBD2 may supply D (5 bases each). V was trimmed by 11 bases and J by 12 bases, leaving 17 bases between them. This CDR3 has 11 amino acids. In DNA form, the CDR3 reads TGTGCCTCCTCTCAGGGAGTCTCGCAGTTCTTC. This encodes CASSQGVSQFF.

This clonotype was observed a handful of times. The chain joins TRBV28 to TRBJ2-5; 7 positions agree with TRBD2. Per the germline V gene, CDR1 is MDHEN and CDR2 is SYDVKM. The CDR3 contains 14 residues. V was pared by 2 bases and J by 4 bases, with 4 bases of the junction left unmatched. The CDR3 nucleotides read TGTGCCAGCAGTTTAAGATCTAGCGGAGAGACCCAGTACTTC. Protein product: CASSLRSSGETQYF.